This T cell receptor (beta chain) is drawn from a study of neoadjuvant anti-PD-1 for oral cavity cancer. V shed 7 bases, J shed 7 bases, and the junction held 4 bases outside the gene matches. The CDR3 is 12 amino acids. Per germline, CDR1 WSHSY and CDR2 SAAADI. Method: immunoSEQ multiplex PCR; TCRdb's copy keeps in-frame clones and lacks some. Found here are around 65,000 clones, about nine tenths of them singletons; the top ten hold approximately 2.8%. Time point described: after neoadjuvant nivolumab, at surgical resection. Specimen: PBMCs, collected after nivolumab (anti-PD-1) treatment. The TCR was taken from a person aged 40-85 years with oral cavity squamous cell carcinoma. V is TRBV10-2 and J is TRBJ1-2; 9 bases are shared with TRBD1. CDR3 residues: CASTRTGVGYTF. Written as DNA, the CDR3 is TGCGCCAGCACCCGGACAGGGGTTGGCTACACCTTC.